Listed here are 8 T cell receptor beta chains from one sample, sequenced in a study of human T cells and chemical hapten exposure. As to time point: patch test 1, 2 weeks after DPC sensitization. Treatment here: therapeutic diphenylcyclopropenone sensitization with weekly scalp DPC. TCRdb re-called the RACE reads through MiXCR, storing one row per CDR3 protein. The sample yields 70,000 to 80,000 distinct CDR3 sequences, around a third seen once. Sequencing was performed on whole blood, taken in connection with sensitization to the hapten diphenylcyclopropenone (DPC). Receptors were obtained from a man in his forties or fifties with alopecia areata. Some clones in this sample may be carry-over from other donors' samples.

This clonotype came up a few times. The CDR3 sequence: CASSIGRGDSYEQYF. Here the CDR3 DNA reads TGTGCCAGTAGTATCGGACGAGGGGACTCCTACGAGCAGTACTTC. The rearrangement links TRBV19 to TRBJ2-7; D may match TRBD1 or TRBD2 (5 bases each). Trimming removed 3 bases from V and 0 bases from J, with 12 bases in between. CDR1 is LNHDA, CDR2 SQIVND, per germline (reference sequence). This CDR3 spans 15 amino acids. The full variable domain, its missing parts supplied by reference TRBV19 and TRBJ2-7, is DGGITQSPKYLFRKEGQNVTLSCEQNLNHDAMYWYRQDPGQGLRLIYYSQIVNDFQKGDIAEGYSVSREKKESFPLTVTSAQKNPTAFYLCASSIGRGDSYEQYFGPGTRLTVT.

This clonotype was counted a few times. This sequence joins TRBV28 and TRBJ2-7, with 7 positions matching TRBD2. The J segment lost 3 bases and the V segment lost 2 bases, leaving 4 bases of the junction unmatched. The V gene's germline CDR1 is MDHEN and CDR2 SYDVKM. This CDR3 has 14 amino acids. CDR3 in amino acids: CASSLSGALYEQYF. Written as DNA, the CDR3 is TGTGCCAGCAGTTTAAGCGGGGCGCTCTACGAGCAGTACTTC.

The V and J genes are TRBV3-1 and TRBJ2-3, with no clear D. This CDR3 spans 12 amino acids. Germline CDR1 reads LGHDT; CDR2 reads YNNKEL (reference sequence). V shed 0 bases and J shed 6 bases, with 4 bases lying between them. CDR3 sequence (DNA): TGTGCCAGCAGCCAAGAATGGGATACGCAGTATTTT. Translating gives CASSQEWDTQYF.

This chain uses TRBV4-2 with TRBJ2-1, with D perhaps assigned TRBD1 or TRBD2 (5 bases each). Trimming left V 4 bases short and J 0 bases short, with 13 bases between. The CDR3 contains 16 residues. Germline V gene data show CDR1 as LGHNA and CDR2 as YNFKEQ. Here the CDR3 reads CASSLGTPSSYNEQFF. As DNA, the CDR3 is TGTGCCAGCAGCCTCGGGACGCCCAGCTCCTACAATGAGCAGTTCTTC.

This clonotype has more than one count but fewer than ten. The V gene is TRBV2, the J gene TRBJ2-4, with D hard to call. Trimming took off 7 bases at V and 6 bases at J, with 7 bases between the two ends. Germline V gene data show CDR1 as SNHLY and CDR2 as FYNNEI. This CDR3 has 11 amino acids. The CDR3 here is CASKDLNIQYF. The CDR3, as DNA: TGTGCCAGCAAGGACCTAAACATTCAGTACTTC.

The sample holds many counts of this clonotype. This sequence joins TRBV20-1 and TRBJ2-3; the D gene is possibly TRBD1 (6 bases). The CDR3 sequence is 14 residues long. Between the trimmed V and J ends, which lost 2 bases and 3 bases, there was a span of 12 bases. CDR1 is DFQATT, CDR2 SNEGSKA, per germline (reference sequence). CDR3 in DNA: TGCAGTGCTAGATCAGGGGTGGTAACAGATACGCAGTATTTT. Encoded protein: CSARSGVVTDTQYF.

J is TRBJ2-3 and V is TRBV5-6; tentatively, D is TRBD1 (6 bases). The V gene's germline CDR1 is SGHDT and CDR2 YYEEEE. The V and J ends lost 2 bases and 1 base respectively, with 11 bases between them. This CDR3 contains 15 residues. CDR3 sequence (DNA): TGTGCCAGCAGCTTCCCCAGGGGAGGCACAGATACGCAGTATTTT. Protein product: CASSFPRGGTDTQYF.

The chain employs TRBV5-5 and TRBJ2-5; tentatively, D is TRBD2 (5 bases). Trimming removed 4 bases from V and 5 bases from J, with 18 bases in between. The CDR3 consists of 15 residues. In germline, CDR1 is SGHKS, CDR2 YYEKEE (reference sequence). CDR3 protein: CASSRISGFQETQYF. In nucleotides, the CDR3 is TGTGCCAGCAGCCGGATAAGCGGATTCCAGGAGACCCAGTACTTC. The complete variable domain, with remaining parts taken from reference TRBV5-5 and TRBJ2-5, reads DAGVTQSPTHLIKTRGQQVTLRCSPISGHKSVSWYQQVLGQGPQFIFQYYEKEERGRGNFPDRFSARQFPNYSSELNVNALLLGDSALYLCASSRISGFQETQYFGPGTRLLVL.